This TCR beta chain came from a study of shared clonotypes between healthy human individuals (dated by TCRdb to 2020 to 2021). Regarding the complete study: The cohort included three men and two women between 18 and 49 years of age. For each donor, three plates each were used for CD4 naive and CD4 memory, two plates were used for CD8 naive, and one plate was used for CD8 memory. The study deeply sequenced blood TCR repertoires of several healthy adults to estimate repertoire size and the extent of clonotype sharing between individuals. To increase sequencing depth and limit assay-specific biases, different laboratories used diverse techniques to prepare libraries and sequence TCR repertoires. Between about 0.8 and 9 billion PBMCs per donor were obtained by leukapheresis.

CD8 naive samples consisted of CD45RO-negative cells that were positively selected for CCR7, yielding a CD45RA+CCR7+ population without TemRA cells. The donors were healthy, HIV-negative adults with no recently reported acute infections or vaccinations. Only Caucasian adults living in Nashville, Tennessee, USA were represented among the donors. Blood was obtained by leukapheresis, after which PBMCs were separated by Ficoll-Histopaque density gradient centrifugation and cryopreserved in liquid nitrogen vapor phase. Analytical flow cytometry was used to check the purity and quantity of each magnetically sorted T cell population. Genomic DNA was isolated from every sorted fraction and measured by UV absorbance on a Nanodrop 2000c. The germline V gene (reference sequence) provides CDR1 LNHNV and CDR2 YYDKDF. Its CDR3 holds 16 amino acids, cysteine through phenylalanine. Only the CDR3 region is kept as DNA, spanning 48 bases read in frame from base 1. The germline V end is reduced by 0 bases and the J end by 4 bases; junction bases left unmatched: 6.

Regarding this clone: Its cognate antigen has yet to be identified. No quality values exist for individual bases; no much larger clone is one base distant. At the DNA level, this CDR3 is encoded by other sequences in the same sample as well.

TCR CDR3 regions were amplified from genomic DNA by multiplex PCR using the deep immunoSEQ assay. Extracted genomic DNA from each cell subset was spread evenly across all wells of several immunoSEQ 96-well plates, with each plate serving as a replicate. For sorted subsets, around 200 ng genomic DNA, equal to 30,000 or so T cell genomes, was loaded into each replicate PCR. Purified libraries were quantified with a Qubit 3.0 fluorometer, sized on a Bioanalyzer 2100, and re-quantified with the KAPA Library Quantification kit. Each immunoSEQ 96-well plate was sequenced on its own single-read 150-cycle Illumina NextSeq 550 flow cell. In the authors' own workflow: The immunoSEQ output contained only junctional sequences without quality scores, so filtering could not match that applied to full-length reads. Sequences were annotated with PyIR, a Python wrapper for IgBLAST v1.9, and V/J genes and CDR3 were assigned using IMGT germline references. Reads were removed for weak V/J assignments (E-value above 1e-6), missing CDR3, stop codons, out-of-frame junctions, or ambiguous translated residues. V3J clonotypes were defined as sequences sharing an identical inferred V gene, J gene, and CDR3 amino acid sequence. The percentage overlap between two repertoires was calculated by dividing the number of shared unique clonotypes by the size of the smaller repertoire. Repertoire richness was assessed with RTK rarefaction, the Chao1 estimator, and Recon v2.1 estimates of unobserved clonotypes. Generation probabilities were computed with OLGA for all TCRbeta clonotypes obtained by the gDNA method from several donors. As stored in TCRdb, this immuneACCESS dataset retains in-frame rearrangements with V and J assigned. A fraction of the clones does not appear; measured against another copy, unresolved V genes explain less than half of the discrepancy, and the remainder lacks a known reason. The V and J calls and clone size are taken from that table; D and trimming were inferred from the DNA. The sample table records around 1.9 million clones; about 94% of these occur just once. The ten biggest clones cover more than 1.5% of the sample.

The paper's findings and limits, for the study overall: Sampling was restricted to blood, and TCR repertoires in tissue are likely to differ from TCR repertoires in blood. Pairwise subsampling led to the expectation that sequencing depth would affect the degree of clonotype sharing among donors. Even with the large sequencing depth, rarefaction of the sorted-subset datasets indicated that sequencing was incomplete. Naive subsets generally had larger estimated clonotype richness than memory subsets. Because the study included only a small number of donors, the genetic and exposure-history diversity represented was limited. Sharing across a few donors was observed for roughly 5.4% of naive CD4, 3.5% of naive CD8, over 2% of memory CD4, and roughly 0.4% of memory CD8 clonotypes. Compared with non-shared clonotypes, the clonotypes found in all four sorted-subset donors had higher generation probabilities.

The origin of this receptor is a man aged 18 to 30 in good health. Some clones in this sample may be carry-over from other donors' samples. Source material: naive CD8+ T cells from PBMCs. The cell subset or site tag for this specimen amounts to: CD45RA+CCR7+. This chain is built from TRBV15 and TRBJ1-5, and 7 junctional nucleotides match TRBD1. CDR3 region: CATSRDRQGGNQPQHF. The sequenced DNA is TGTGCCACCAGCAGAGATAGACAGGGAGGAAATCAGCCCCAGCATTTT.